The entry below describes one TCR beta chain. In the authors' methods: Estimation of nucleated cell counts relied on the amplification of reference gene primers. Repertoires were generated with immunoSEQ multiplex PCR, while TCRdb's copy carries only in-frame clones and drops some. Clone size and the V and J calls come from that table; the DNA yielded D and trimming. The sample contains approximately 140,000 clones, about 86% of which appear only once. This record belongs to a study of blood T cell repertoires in COVID-19. Study details: There were acute and convalescent COVID-19 samples, and they came from the United States, Italy and Spain. Sample material is recorded as cDNA or gDNA derived from T cells, B-cell-depleted T cells, or PBMCs.

With 4 bases clipped from V and 7 bases from J, the junction kept 9 bases outside the gene matches. Germline V gives CDR1 SEHNR, CDR2 FQNEAQ (reference sequence). This CDR3 comprises 14 residues. The sample consisted of peripheral blood. The rearrangement joins TRBV7-9 to TRBJ1-2, with 7 bases lining up with TRBD1. The clonotype comes from a woman aged 60 to 75 with acute or convalescent COVID-19. The CDR3 DNA reads as TGTGCCAGCAGCTGGGAGGAGGGGGCAGTTGGCTACACCTTC. It yields the protein CASSWEEGAVGYTF.